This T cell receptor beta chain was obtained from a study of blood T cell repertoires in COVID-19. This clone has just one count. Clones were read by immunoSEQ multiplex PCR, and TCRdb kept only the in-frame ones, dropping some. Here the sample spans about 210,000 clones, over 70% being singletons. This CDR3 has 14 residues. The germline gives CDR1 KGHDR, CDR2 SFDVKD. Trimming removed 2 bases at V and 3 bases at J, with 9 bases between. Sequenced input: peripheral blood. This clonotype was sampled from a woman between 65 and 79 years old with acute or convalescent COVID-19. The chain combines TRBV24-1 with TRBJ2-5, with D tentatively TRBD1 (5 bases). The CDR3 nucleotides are TGTGCCACCAGTGATTACCAGGGTAAAGAGACCCAGTACTTC. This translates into CATSDYQGKETQYF.